The 21 T cell receptor beta chains presented below share a single source sample, sequenced in a study of long-term antiretroviral therapy in people with HIV. Runs used v3.0 of the immunoSEQ assay and were done at survey level. Generated by immunoSEQ multiplex PCR, the TCRdb table keeps only in-frame clones and is missing some. Among 25,000 to 35,000 clones, approximately 83% were seen once, and the ten largest hold 3.8%. Sequencing used unsorted PBMCs, obtained 0.8 years before starting antiretroviral therapy. The receptors shown here come from a man aged 18 to 35 with HIV.

The chain has TRBV5-1 and TRBJ2-3; TRBD2 is a possible D gene (6 bases). CDR3 length equals 14 residues. In germline, CDR1 is SGHRS, CDR2 YFSETQ. V lost 5 bases and J lost 2, with 12 bases in between. The CDR3, as DNA: TGCGCCAGCAGTTTTAGCGGAGACACAGATACGCAGTATTTT. The encoded protein is CASSFSGDTDTQYF.

V usage is TRBV9 and J usage is TRBJ2-4; D uncertain. The CDR3 sequence is 15 residues long. Trimming shortened V by 4 bases and J by 7 bases, and 18 bases separated the two germline ends. Germline V gene data show CDR1 as SGDLS and CDR2 as YYNGEE. CDR3 nucleotide sequence: TGTGCCAGCAGCCCAACCTTGGGTGGAGATAACATTCAGTACTTC. Translation gives CASSPTLGGDNIQYF.

The chain combines TRBV19 with TRBJ1-2; unclear D gene. CDR3 length equals 16 residues. V was shortened by 5 bases and J by 0 bases, with 16 bases between the two germline ends. Germline CDR1 is LNHDA and CDR2 is SQIVND (reference sequence). The CDR3 loop is CASSGRVGQANYGYTF. The CDR3 DNA sequence: TGTGCCAGTAGTGGGAGAGTTGGGCAGGCTAACTATGGCTACACCTTC.

The J gene is TRBJ2-3, the V gene TRBV11-3; D gene ambiguous. Trimming removed 4 bases at V and 0 bases at J, with 11 bases between. Germline CDR1 is SGHNT and CDR2 is YENEEA. The CDR3 totals 15 residues. The CDR3 region is CASSSGPPSTDTQYF. In nucleotides, the CDR3 is TGTGCCAGCAGCTCTGGTCCCCCAAGCACAGATACGCAGTATTTT.

The chain has TRBV7-8 and TRBJ2-1; TRBD2 is a possible D gene (6 bases). The CDR3 has 17 residues. Between the trimmed V and J ends, which lost 5 bases and 6 bases, there was a span of 23 bases. Germline assignment: CDR1 SGHVS and CDR2 FQNEAQ. The CDR3 region is CASSQYGAGGLGNEQFF. As DNA, the CDR3 is TGTGCCAGCAGCCAGTATGGTGCTGGGGGACTCGGCAATGAGCAGTTCTTC. The whole variable domain, filled in from reference TRBV7-8 and TRBJ2-1, reads GAGVSQSPRYKVAKRGQDVALRCDPISGHVSLFWYQQALGQGPEFLTYFQNEAQLDKSGLPSDRFFAERPEGSVSTLKIQRTQQEDSAVYLCASSQYGAGGLGNEQFFGPGTRLTVL.

The chain combines TRBV4-3 with TRBJ2-3, with no clear D. The CDR3 contains 13 residues. CDR1 is LGHNA, CDR2 YSLEER, per germline. The V gene lost 3 bases and the J gene lost 1 base, with 5 bases spanning the gap. CDR3 bases: TGCGCCAGCAGCCAGCCTGGCACAGATACGCAGTATTTT. It encodes CASSQPGTDTQYF.

The V call is TRBV9, the J call TRBJ2-5; 8 bases line up with TRBD2. This CDR3 region has 14 residues. The germline V gene has CDR1 SGDLS and CDR2 YYNGEE. V lost 6 bases to trimming and J lost 5 bases; unmatched junction nucleotides: 9. The CDR3 DNA is TGTGCCAGCACCCGAGCGGGGGCGTTGGAGACCCAGTACTTC. This gives the protein CASTRAGALETQYF.

CDR3 in DNA: TGTGCCAGCAGTCATCGGACTAGCGGCAACAATGAGCAGTTCTTC. It specifies CASSHRTSGNNEQFF. The V call is TRBV27, the J call TRBJ2-1; 10 bases match TRBD2. This CDR3 spans 15 amino acids. CDR1 is MNHEY, CDR2 SMNVEV, per germline (reference sequence). V was clipped by 5 bases and J by 5 bases; unmatched bases: 6.

The chain has TRBV5-4 and TRBJ1-1; D may be TRBD1 (5 bases). This CDR3 has 15 amino acids. The germline V gene encodes CDR1 SGHNT and CDR2 YYREEE (reference sequence). Deletions cut 4 bases from V and 3 bases from J, with 16 bases between. The CDR3: CASSTIGGRYTEAFF. The CDR3, as DNA: TGTGCCAGCAGCACCATCGGGGGACGGTACACTGAAGCTTTCTTT.

This chain uses TRBV7-9 with TRBJ2-1; 7 bases match TRBD2. Germline CDR1 is SEHNR and CDR2 is FQNEAQ (reference sequence). The V and J ends lost 4 bases and 6 bases, in that order; junction bases with no gene match: 9. The CDR3 extends over 15 amino acids. CDR3 in amino acids: CASSSGLPAINEQFF. As DNA, the CDR3 is TGTGCCAGCAGCTCGGGACTACCCGCCATCAATGAGCAGTTCTTC.

The chain joins TRBV5-6 to TRBJ1-4, with 7 bases matching TRBD1. Per germline, CDR1 SGHDT and CDR2 YYEEEE. After removal of 5 bases from V and 0 bases from J, the junction contained 7 bases not matched to a gene. CDR3 length: 16 residues. The CDR3, as DNA: TGTGCCAGCAGGCGGACAGGAAATACAACTAATGAAAAACTGTTTTTT. Its protein is CASRRTGNTTNEKLFF.

This clone turned up a few times. The V gene is TRBV4-1, the J gene TRBJ1-1, with D unclear. The V end was cut by 1 base, the J end by 5 bases, with 17 bases between. This CDR3 contains 16 residues. The germline V gene has CDR1 MGHRA and CDR2 YSYEKL. CDR3 amino acids: CASSQGGWKRETEAFF. CDR3 nucleotides: TGCGCCAGCAGCCAAGGCGGGTGGAAGAGGGAGACTGAAGCTTTCTTT.

This clone occurred a few times. V is TRBV12-5 and J is TRBJ1-6; no clear D. The CDR3 contains 17 residues. V gave up 5 bases and J gave up 0 bases, with 14 bases separating them. Germline assignment: CDR1 LGHNT and CDR2 FRNRAP. In nucleotides, the CDR3 is TGTGCTAGTGGTCTCCGGGCCTCAAGCTCCTATAATTCACCCCTCCACTTT. This encodes CASGLRASSSYNSPLHF.

In this sample, this clone turned up once. The rearrangement uses TRBV5-6 and TRBJ1-3; 11 positions agree with TRBD1. The V and J ends lost 5 bases and 4 bases, in that order; junction bases with no gene match: 5. CDR1 is SGHDT, CDR2 YYEEEE, per germline. The CDR3 extends over 15 amino acids. The CDR3 protein is CASSWDRGDGNTIYF. The CDR3 DNA is TGTGCCAGCAGTTGGGACAGGGGGGACGGAAACACCATATATTTT. Using reference TRBV5-6 and TRBJ1-3 for the parts outside the CDR3, the full variable domain is DAGVTQSPTHLIKTRGQQVTLRCSPKSGHDTVSWYQQALGQGPQFIFQYYEEEERQRGNFPDRFSGHQFPNYSSELNVNALLLGDSALYLCASSWDRGDGNTIYFGEGSWLTVV.

The chain employs TRBV12-5 and TRBJ2-3; D is ambiguous. Germline assignment: CDR1 LGHNT and CDR2 FRNRAP. The V end lost 3 bases, the J end lost 2 bases, and 12 bases lay between the germline ends. The CDR3 runs 15 residues. The CDR3 region is CASGFGRTSTDTQYF. The CDR3 coding sequence is TGTGCTAGTGGTTTTGGGCGGACCTCCACAGATACGCAGTATTTT.

The rearrangement links TRBV4-3 to TRBJ2-1; D possibly corresponds to TRBD2 (6 bases). This CDR3 comprises 17 residues. Looked up from germline, CDR1 is LGHNA and CDR2 is YSLEER. V was shortened by 0 bases and J by 7 bases, with 19 bases between the two germline ends. CDR3 sequence: CASSQDHRGLLWNEQFF. Written as DNA, the CDR3 is TGCGCCAGCAGCCAAGATCATCGGGGACTGCTCTGGAATGAGCAGTTCTTC.

CDR3: CASNPRTGIRETQYF. In nucleotides, the CDR3 is TGTGCCAGCAATCCCCGGACAGGGATACGGGAGACCCAGTACTTC. The chain is built from TRBV2 and TRBJ2-5; TRBD1 aligns across 8 bases. Germline V gene sequence: CDR1 SNHLY, CDR2 FYNNEI. V shed 7 bases, J shed 5 bases, and the junction held 12 bases outside the gene matches. This CDR3 is 15 amino acids long.

The chain employs TRBV19 and TRBJ1-5, with 8 bases identical to TRBD1. J gave up 5 bases and V 3 bases, and 6 bases lay outside the gene matches. This CDR3 is built from 15 residues. The germline CDR1 and CDR2 sequences are LNHDA and SQIVND (reference sequence). The CDR3 DNA reads TGTGCCAGTAGTATGAACGGACAGGGCGATCAGCCCCAGCATTTT. Encoded protein: CASSMNGQGDQPQHF.

The chain employs TRBV11-2 and TRBJ2-1; D is ambiguous. The germline V gene encodes CDR1 SGHAT and CDR2 FQNNGV. Deletions cut 0 bases from V and 7 bases from J, with 7 bases between. The CDR3 has 13 amino acids. The CDR3 DNA reads TGTGCCAGCAGCTTAGATCTGAGAAATGAGCAGTTCTTC. It specifies CASSLDLRNEQFF.

This clone has just one count. The rearrangement uses TRBV27 and TRBJ1-1, with TRBD1 matching over 8 bases. Germline values: CDR1 MNHEY, CDR2 SMNVEV (reference sequence). This CDR3 region has 15 residues. With V trimmed by 6 bases and J by 0 bases, 6 bases remained unmatched. The CDR3 reads CASSPLDRVNTEAFF. The DNA of the CDR3 is TGTGCCAGCAGCCCCCTGGACAGGGTGAACACTGAAGCTTTCTTT.

The chain couples TRBV10-2 to TRBJ2-1; 10 positions agree with TRBD1. Germline CDR1 and CDR2: WSHSY and SAAADI. J gave up 9 bases and V 6 bases, and 11 bases lay outside the gene matches. The length of the CDR3 is 15 residues. CDR3 amino acids: CASRKEGQGKAEQFF. The DNA for the CDR3 is TGCGCCAGCAGGAAGGAGGGACAGGGGAAGGCTGAGCAGTTCTTC.